The sequence of this T cell receptor (beta chain) was determined in a study of monozygotic twins with inflammatory bowel disease. Turning to this clonotype: Antigen unknown.

General study findings and limits: Patient repertoires may have gained variability from differing immunosuppressive treatments.

Input per TCR library consisted of approximately 4,000 ng of total RNA. Using the 5' RACE reads, TCRdb records one entry per CDR3 protein without DNA. This listing includes about 300,000 distinct CDR3 sequences. Germline V lookup: CDR1 SQVTM, CDR2 ANQGSEA. The CDR3 has 14 amino acids. The sample taken for sequencing was blood. This TCR derives from a human donor with ulcerative colitis or Crohn's disease, or a healthy co-twin of an affected twin (not recorded which). V usage is TRBV29-1 and J usage is TRBJ2-7; TCRdb's D call of TRBD1 is untestable without DNA. The CDR3 here is CSVSGTENGYEQYF.